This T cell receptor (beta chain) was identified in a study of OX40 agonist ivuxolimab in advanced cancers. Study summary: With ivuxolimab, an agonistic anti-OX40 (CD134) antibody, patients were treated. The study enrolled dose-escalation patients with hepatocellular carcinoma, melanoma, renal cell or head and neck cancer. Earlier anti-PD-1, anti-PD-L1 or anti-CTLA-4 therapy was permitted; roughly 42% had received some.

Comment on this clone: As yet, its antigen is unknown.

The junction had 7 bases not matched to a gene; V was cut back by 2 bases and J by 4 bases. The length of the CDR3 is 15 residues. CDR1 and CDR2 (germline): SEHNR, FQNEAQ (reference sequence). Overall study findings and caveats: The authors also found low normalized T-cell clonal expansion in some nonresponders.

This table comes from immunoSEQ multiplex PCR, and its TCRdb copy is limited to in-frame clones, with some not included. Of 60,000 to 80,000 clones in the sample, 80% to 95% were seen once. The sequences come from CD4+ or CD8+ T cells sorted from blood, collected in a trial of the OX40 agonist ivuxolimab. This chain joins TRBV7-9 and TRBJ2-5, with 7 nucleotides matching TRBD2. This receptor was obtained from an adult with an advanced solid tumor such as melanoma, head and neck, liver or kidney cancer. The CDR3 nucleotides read TGTGCCAGCAGCTTACTGGGAGGGCAGGGAGAGACCCAGTACTTC. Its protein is CASSLLGGQGETQYF.